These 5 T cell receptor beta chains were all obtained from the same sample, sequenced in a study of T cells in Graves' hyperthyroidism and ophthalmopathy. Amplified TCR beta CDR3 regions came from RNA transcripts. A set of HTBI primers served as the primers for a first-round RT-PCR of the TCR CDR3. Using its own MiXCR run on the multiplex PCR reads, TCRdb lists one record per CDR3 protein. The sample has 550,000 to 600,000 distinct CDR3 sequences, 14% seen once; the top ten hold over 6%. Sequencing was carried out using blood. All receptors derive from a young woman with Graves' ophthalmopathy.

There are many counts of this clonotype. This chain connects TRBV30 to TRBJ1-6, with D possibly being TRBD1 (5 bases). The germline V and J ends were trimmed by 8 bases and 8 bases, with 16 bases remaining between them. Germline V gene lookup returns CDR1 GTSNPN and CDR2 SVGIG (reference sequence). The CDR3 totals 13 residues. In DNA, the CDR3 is TGTGCCGGGGCAAGGACGGGGCATTCACCCCTCCACTTT. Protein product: CAGARTGHSPLHF.

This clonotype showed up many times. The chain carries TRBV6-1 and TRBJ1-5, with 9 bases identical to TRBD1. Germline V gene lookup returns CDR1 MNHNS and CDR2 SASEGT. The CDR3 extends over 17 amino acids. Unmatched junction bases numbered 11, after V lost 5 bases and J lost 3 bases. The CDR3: CASSTTGTGRFNQPQHF. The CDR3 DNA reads TGTGCCAGCAGTACGACCGGGACAGGGCGATTCAATCAGCCCCAGCATTTT.

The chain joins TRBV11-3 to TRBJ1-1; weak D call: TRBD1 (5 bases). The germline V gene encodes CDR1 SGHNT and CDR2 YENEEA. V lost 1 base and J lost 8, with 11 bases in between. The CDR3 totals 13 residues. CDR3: CASSLVVGEEAFF. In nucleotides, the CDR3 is TGTGCCAGCAGCTTAGTTGTGGGGGAAGAAGCTTTCTTT.

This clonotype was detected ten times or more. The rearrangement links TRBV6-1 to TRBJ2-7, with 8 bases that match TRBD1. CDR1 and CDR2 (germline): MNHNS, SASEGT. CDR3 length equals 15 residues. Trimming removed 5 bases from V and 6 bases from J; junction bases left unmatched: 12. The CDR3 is CASSPPGARGREQYF. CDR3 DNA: TGTGCCAGCAGTCCCCCGGGGGCCAGGGGGCGCGAGCAGTACTTC.

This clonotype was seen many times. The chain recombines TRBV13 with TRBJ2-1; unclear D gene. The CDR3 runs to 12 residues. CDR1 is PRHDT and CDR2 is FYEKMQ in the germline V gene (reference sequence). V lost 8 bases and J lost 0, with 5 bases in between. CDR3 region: CASRDSYNEQFF. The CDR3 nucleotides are TGTGCCAGCCGTGACTCCTACAATGAGCAGTTCTTC.